The sample holds one count of the clone carrying this T cell receptor (beta chain). Its antigen is as yet unknown. The CDR3 loop spans 16 amino acids. V was clipped by 0 bases and J by 7 bases; unmatched bases: 8. Per germline, CDR1 MNHEY and CDR2 SMNVEV (reference sequence). This record comes from a study of shared clonotypes between healthy human individuals. Study results and caveats: Since donors were few, the genetic and exposure-history diversity represented was limited.

Healthy HIV-negative adults without recent acute infections or vaccinations served as donors. The assay was immunoSEQ multiplex PCR, and TCRdb's table has in-frame clones only and misses some. The repertoire consists of millions of clones, with approximately 92% occurring once and the leading ten covering roughly 0.14%. The source of this sequence is a man between 18 and 29 years old in good health. Sequenced material: naive CD4+ T cells sorted from blood. Subset here: CD45RA+ positively selected. This chain links TRBV27 with TRBJ2-7, with TRBD1 matching 11 bases. DNA of the CDR3: TGTGCCAGCAGTTTATCGGTCGGGACAGGGGGAAGAGAGCAGTACTTC. Translating it yields CASSLSVGTGGREQYF.